Shown below are 14 T cell receptor beta chains from a single sample sequenced in a study of CD8+CD57+ T cells in acquired aplastic anemia. CDR3 and TCR beta VDJ profiling relied on genomic DNA as the template. TCRdb processed the reads anew with MiXCR; each CDR3 protein has one entry. The sample carries fewer than 200,000 distinct CDR3 sequences, around 50% recorded once. Flow cytometry had shown expanded CD8+CD57+ cells in the patients chosen for sequencing. Sequenced sample: sorted CD4+, CD8+, or CD8+CD57+ T cells (not recorded which) from PBMCs. The source of these receptors is a human donor with aplastic anemia.

This chain uses TRBV7-9 with TRBJ1-6, with D possibly matching TRBD1 (5 bases). CDR1 is SEHNR and CDR2 is FQNEAQ in the germline V gene (reference sequence). This CDR3 is 14 amino acids long. V lost 2 bases and J 9 bases, leaving 11 bases between the germline ends. The CDR3 nucleotides read TGTGCCAGCAGCTTAAAAGGGGCGGGTTCACCCCTCCACTTT. Protein product: CASSLKGAGSPLHF.

The rearrangement links TRBV19 to TRBJ1-1; 7 bases match TRBD1. The V gene end was trimmed by 6 bases and the J gene end by 5 bases; junction bases not matched to a gene: 12. CDR3 length: 15 amino acids. Per germline, CDR1 LNHDA and CDR2 SQIVND (reference sequence). The CDR3 DNA sequence: TGTGCCAGTAGCCGGCAGGGGGGGCGACGGACTGAAGCTTTCTTT. Its protein is CASSRQGGRRTEAFF. Using reference TRBV19 and TRBJ1-1 for the parts outside the CDR3, the full variable domain is DGGITQSPKYLFRKEGQNVTLSCEQNLNHDAMYWYRQDPGQGLRLIYYSQIVNDFQKGDIAEGYSVSREKKESFPLTVTSAQKNPTAFYLCASSRQGGRRTEAFFGQGTRLTVV.

The chain is built from TRBV24-1 and TRBJ2-1; 8 bases are a match to TRBD2. CDR3 size: 15 residues. Germline V gives CDR1 KGHDR, CDR2 SFDVKD. V shed 5 bases, J shed 5 bases, and the junction held 7 bases outside the gene matches. CDR3: CATSGSTGGDNEQFF. The CDR3 bases are TGTGCCACCAGTGGGTCAACGGGGGGGGACAATGAGCAGTTCTTC.

The table lists this clonotype with a few counts. The V gene is TRBV10-3, the J gene TRBJ2-1; D possibly corresponds to TRBD2 (6 bases). Germline V gives CDR1 ENHRY, CDR2 SYGVKD. The CDR3 covers 14 residues. The V end lost 4 bases, the J end lost 2 bases, and 9 bases lay between the germline ends. The CDR3 DNA reads TGTGCCATCAGTGCGCGGGGACCCTACAATGAGCAGTTCTTC. Its protein is CAISARGPYNEQFF.

The J gene is TRBJ1-5, the V gene TRBV6-1; D unresolved. Germline CDR1 MNHNS, CDR2 SASEGT. This CDR3 contains 12 residues. The V gene lost 4 bases and the J gene lost 6 bases, with 7 bases spanning the gap. This CDR3 reads CASSGPGQPQHF. The CDR3, as DNA: TGTGCCAGCAGTGGACCGGGTCAGCCCCAGCATTTT.

CDR3 region: CASSLGAVQPQHF. The CDR3 DNA reads as TGTGCCAGCAGCTTAGGGGCCGTTCAGCCCCAGCATTTT. V usage is TRBV7-2 and J usage is TRBJ1-5, with D uncertain. Trimming cost V 1 base and J 6 bases, with 7 bases left between them. The CDR3 spans 13 residues. Germline lookup yields CDR1 SGHTA and CDR2 FQGNSA.

The rearrangement links TRBV5-4 to TRBJ2-3; TRBD2 aligns across 7 bases. Germline CDR1 is SGHNT and CDR2 is YYREEE (reference sequence). After removal of 0 bases from V and 2 bases from J, the junction contained 6 bases not matched to a gene. The CDR3 loop spans 16 amino acids. CDR3 residues: CASSLAGGPYTDTQYF. DNA for the CDR3: TGTGCCAGCAGCTTGGCGGGGGGACCCTACACAGATACGCAGTATTTT.

This clonotype was counted only a few times. The CDR3 loop is CSGRGPETQYF. The CDR3 bases are TGCAGCGGCAGGGGGCCGGAGACCCAGTACTTC. The rearrangement uses TRBV29-1 and TRBJ2-5; 8 bases are shared with TRBD1. Trimming cost V 7 bases and J 5 bases; bases outside gene matches: 3. Germline CDR1 reads SQVTM; CDR2 reads ANQGSEA. The CDR3 loop spans 11 amino acids.

A note on this clonotype: The DNA is omitted, as the CDR3 cannot be located on it reliably, and the CDR3 follows TCRdb's listing. This chain links TRBV20-1 with TRBJ2-7; the table's D call, TRBD1, has no DNA check behind it. In germline, CDR1 is DFQATT, CDR2 SNEGSKA (reference sequence). A total of 19 residues make up the CDR3, ends included. The CDR3 spells CSARAGGYGSYEQYFGPDF.

This clonotype was observed many times. The genes are TRBV12-3 or TRBV12-4 and TRBJ2-1; TRBD1 aligns across 9 bases. Losses at the gene ends were 6 bases for V and 5 bases for J; bases not matched to a gene: 5. The CDR3 is made up of 14 amino acids. CDR3 sequence: CASRGDRVNNEQFF. In DNA, the CDR3 is TGTGCCAGCAGGGGGGACAGGGTTAACAATGAGCAGTTCTTC.

As concerns this clonotype: A much larger clone is a single base away; this may be a read error. This chain connects TRBV3-1 to TRBJ1-6, with TRBD1 matching over 9 bases. The CDR3 sequence is 14 residues long. In germline, CDR1 is LGHDT, CDR2 YNNKEL (reference sequence). The CDR3 loop is CACSQGTGRSPLHF. CDR3 sequence (DNA): TGTGCCTGCAGCCAAGGGACAGGGCGGTCACCCCTCCACTTT.

In this sample, this clonotype turned up a few times. The chain uses TRBV30 and TRBJ1-3; no reliable D call. Germline loops: CDR1 GTSNPN, CDR2 SVGIG (reference sequence). The CDR3 loop spans 14 amino acids. The germline V and J ends were trimmed by 3 bases and 0 bases, with 9 bases remaining between them. CDR3 protein: CAWSGVNSGNTIYF. The DNA of the CDR3 is TGTGCCTGGAGCGGCGTAAACTCTGGAAACACCATATATTTT. The variable domain in full, completed from reference TRBV30 and TRBJ1-3, reads SQTIHQWPATLVQPVGSPLSLECTVEGTSNPNLYWYRQAAGRGLQLLFYSVGIGQISSEVPQNLSASRPQDRQFILSSKKLLLSDSGFYLCAWSGVNSGNTIYFGEGSWLTVV.

At least ten counts were recorded for this clonotype. V usage is TRBV19 and J usage is TRBJ1-2, with 11 bases that match TRBD1. J was trimmed by 4 bases and V by 9 bases; bases with no gene match: 4. Germline V CDR1 and CDR2: LNHDA, SQIVND (reference sequence). This CDR3 has 13 residues. The CDR3 DNA reads as TGTGCCAGCTGGACAGGGGGCACCTATGGCTACACCTTC. Its protein product is CASWTGGTYGYTF.

The CDR3 DNA reads as TGTGCCAGCACCCAGTCGAATGAGCAGTTCTTC. Residues: CASTQSNEQFF. The V gene is TRBV7-9, the J gene TRBJ2-1; no firm D call. The CDR3 consists of 11 residues. Germline values: CDR1 SEHNR, CDR2 FQNEAQ (reference sequence). The V end was cut by 7 bases, the J end by 7 bases, with 8 bases between. Filled out from reference TRBV7-9 and TRBJ2-1, the complete variable domain reads DTGVSQNPRHKITKRGQNVTFRCDPISEHNRLYWYRQTLGQGPEFLTYFQNEAQLEKSRLLSDRFSAERPKGSFSTLEIQRTEQGDSAMYLCASTQSNEQFFGPGTRLTVL.